Described below is a single T cell receptor beta chain sequence and its context. Its target is not known. This record comes from a study of cytomegalovirus exposure and HLA in healthy donors. This CDR3 spans 15 amino acids. From germline, CDR1 is MDHEN and CDR2 SYDVKM. The V and J ends lost 4 bases and 7 bases respectively, with 16 bases between them. Study outcomes and limitations: Earlier findings revealed that most TCR beta V segments proved productive either about 87% or about 30% of the time. By a later analysis, the bulk of CMV-associated TCR beta chains appeared HLA-restricted.

The PCR made use of 60 Vbeta and 13 Jbeta primers. Assay: immunoSEQ multiplex PCR; the TCRdb copy retains only in-frame clones and omits some. The table has around 150,000 clones, less than 85% seen once; the top ten hold around 6.3%. The TCR sequence derives from a man over 45 in good health and CMV-seropositive. The chain uses TRBV28 and TRBJ2-2; D might be TRBD2 (6 bases). Sequenced input: PBMCs. CDR3 coding DNA: TGTGCCAGCAGTTCCGTAGCGGAAGATAACGGGGAGCTGTTTTTT. It yields the protein CASSSVAEDNGELFF.